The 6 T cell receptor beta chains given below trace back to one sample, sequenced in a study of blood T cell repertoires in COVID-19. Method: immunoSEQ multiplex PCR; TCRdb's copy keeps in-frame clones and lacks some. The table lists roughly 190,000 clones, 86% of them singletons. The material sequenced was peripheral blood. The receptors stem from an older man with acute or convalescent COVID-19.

The CDR3 nucleotides read TGTGCCAGCAGCTTGAAAGAGGTTGAAGCTTTCTTT. Translated, it gives CASSLKEVEAFF. This chain connects TRBV5-8 to TRBJ1-1, with D unresolved. Trimming took off 1 base at V and 7 bases at J, with 8 bases between the two ends. This CDR3 has 12 amino acids. CDR1 is SGHTS, CDR2 YDEGEE, per germline.

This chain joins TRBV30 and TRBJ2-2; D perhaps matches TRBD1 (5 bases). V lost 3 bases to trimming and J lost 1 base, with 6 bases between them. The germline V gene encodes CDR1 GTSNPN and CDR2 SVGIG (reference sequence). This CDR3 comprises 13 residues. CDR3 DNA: TGTGCCTGGAGCACAGGGAACACCGGGGAGCTGTTTTTT. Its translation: CAWSTGNTGELFF.

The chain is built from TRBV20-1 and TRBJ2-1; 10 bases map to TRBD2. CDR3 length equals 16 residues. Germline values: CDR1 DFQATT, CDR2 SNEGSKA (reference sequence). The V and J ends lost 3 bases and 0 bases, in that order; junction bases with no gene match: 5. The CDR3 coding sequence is TGCAGTGCTAGTGGGGCTAGCGGGAGCTCCTACAATGAGCAGTTCTTC. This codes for CSASGASGSSYNEQFF.

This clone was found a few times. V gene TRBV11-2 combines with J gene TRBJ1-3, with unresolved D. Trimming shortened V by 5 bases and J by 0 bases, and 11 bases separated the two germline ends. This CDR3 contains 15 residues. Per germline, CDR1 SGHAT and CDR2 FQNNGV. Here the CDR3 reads CASSPSTPSGNTIYF. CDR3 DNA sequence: TGTGCCAGCAGCCCTAGTACCCCCTCTGGAAACACCATATATTTT.

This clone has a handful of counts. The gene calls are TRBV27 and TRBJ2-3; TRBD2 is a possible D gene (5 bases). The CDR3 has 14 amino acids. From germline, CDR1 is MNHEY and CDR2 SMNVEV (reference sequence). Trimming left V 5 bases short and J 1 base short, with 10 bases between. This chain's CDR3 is CASSEGSGTDTQYF. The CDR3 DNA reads TGTGCCAGCAGTGAGGGATCAGGCACAGATACGCAGTATTTT.

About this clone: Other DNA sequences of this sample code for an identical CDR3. CDR3 loop: CASSLGDSQETQYF. The CDR3 DNA sequence: TGCGCCAGCAGCTTGGGGGACAGTCAAGAGACCCAGTACTTC. This chain connects TRBV5-1 to TRBJ2-5; 7 nucleotides align to TRBD1. Germline V gene data show CDR1 as SGHRS and CDR2 as YFSETQ. This CDR3 is built from 14 residues. The junction had 1 base not matched to a gene; V was cut back by 0 bases and J by 2 bases.